This record concerns one T cell receptor beta chain sequence. This specimen includes other DNA sequences encoding the same CDR3. This sample is drawn from a study of cytomegalovirus exposure and HLA in healthy donors. Across the whole study: An earlier analysis identified more than 95 million unique TCR beta sequences in 170 million or so T cells.

Germline V gene sequence: CDR1 MDHEN, CDR2 SYDVKM. This CDR3 is built from 12 residues. Trimming left V 1 base short and J 3 bases short, with 4 bases between. The PCR had 60 Vbeta and 13 Jbeta primers. Clones were sequenced by immunoSEQ multiplex PCR, and TCRdb holds only the in-frame ones, with some missing. Here the sample spans roughly 200,000 clones, approximately 78% being singletons. What was sequenced was PBMCs. This TCR was sampled from a young man in good health and CMV-seronegative. The rearrangement joins TRBV28 to TRBJ2-7, with unresolved D. In DNA form, the CDR3 reads TGTGCCAGCAGTTTATCCAGCTACGAGCAGTACTTC. As protein: CASSLSSYEQYF. The variable domain in full, with the rest retrieved from reference TRBV28 and TRBJ2-7, is DVKVTQSSRYLVKRTGEKVFLECVQDMDHENMFWYRQDPGLGLRLIYFSYDVKMKEKGDIPEGYSVSREKKERFSLILESASTNQTSMYLCASSLSSYEQYFGPGTRLTVT.